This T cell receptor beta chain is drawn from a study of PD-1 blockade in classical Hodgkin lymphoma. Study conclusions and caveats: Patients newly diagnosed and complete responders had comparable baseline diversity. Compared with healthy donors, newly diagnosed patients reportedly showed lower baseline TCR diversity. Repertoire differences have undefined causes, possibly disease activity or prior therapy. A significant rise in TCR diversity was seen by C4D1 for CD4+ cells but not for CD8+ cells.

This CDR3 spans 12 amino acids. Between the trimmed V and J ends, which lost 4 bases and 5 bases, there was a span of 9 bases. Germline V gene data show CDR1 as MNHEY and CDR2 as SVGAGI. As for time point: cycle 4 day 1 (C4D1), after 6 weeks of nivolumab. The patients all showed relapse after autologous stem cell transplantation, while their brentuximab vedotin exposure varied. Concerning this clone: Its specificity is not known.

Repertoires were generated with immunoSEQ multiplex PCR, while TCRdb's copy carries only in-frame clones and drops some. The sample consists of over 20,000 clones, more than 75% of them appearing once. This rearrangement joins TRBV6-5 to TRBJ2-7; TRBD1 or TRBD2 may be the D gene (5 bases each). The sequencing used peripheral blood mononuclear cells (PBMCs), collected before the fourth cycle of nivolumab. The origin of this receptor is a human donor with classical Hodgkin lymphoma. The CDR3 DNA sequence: TGTGCCAGCAGTTCCGGGACCGACGAGCAGTACTTC. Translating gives CASSSGTDEQYF.